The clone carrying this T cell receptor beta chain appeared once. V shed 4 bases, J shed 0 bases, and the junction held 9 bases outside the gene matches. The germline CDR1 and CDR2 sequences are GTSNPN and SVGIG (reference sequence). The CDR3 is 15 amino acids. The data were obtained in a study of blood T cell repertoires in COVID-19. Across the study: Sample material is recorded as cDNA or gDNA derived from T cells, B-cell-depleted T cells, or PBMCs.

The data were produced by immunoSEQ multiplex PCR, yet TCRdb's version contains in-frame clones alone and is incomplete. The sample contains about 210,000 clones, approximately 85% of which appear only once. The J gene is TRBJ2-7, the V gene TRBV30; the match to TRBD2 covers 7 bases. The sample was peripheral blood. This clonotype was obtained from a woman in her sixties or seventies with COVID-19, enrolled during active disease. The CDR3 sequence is CAWTAGGSSSYEQYF. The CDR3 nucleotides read TGTGCCTGGACCGCCGGGGGGTCATCCTCCTACGAGCAGTACTTC.